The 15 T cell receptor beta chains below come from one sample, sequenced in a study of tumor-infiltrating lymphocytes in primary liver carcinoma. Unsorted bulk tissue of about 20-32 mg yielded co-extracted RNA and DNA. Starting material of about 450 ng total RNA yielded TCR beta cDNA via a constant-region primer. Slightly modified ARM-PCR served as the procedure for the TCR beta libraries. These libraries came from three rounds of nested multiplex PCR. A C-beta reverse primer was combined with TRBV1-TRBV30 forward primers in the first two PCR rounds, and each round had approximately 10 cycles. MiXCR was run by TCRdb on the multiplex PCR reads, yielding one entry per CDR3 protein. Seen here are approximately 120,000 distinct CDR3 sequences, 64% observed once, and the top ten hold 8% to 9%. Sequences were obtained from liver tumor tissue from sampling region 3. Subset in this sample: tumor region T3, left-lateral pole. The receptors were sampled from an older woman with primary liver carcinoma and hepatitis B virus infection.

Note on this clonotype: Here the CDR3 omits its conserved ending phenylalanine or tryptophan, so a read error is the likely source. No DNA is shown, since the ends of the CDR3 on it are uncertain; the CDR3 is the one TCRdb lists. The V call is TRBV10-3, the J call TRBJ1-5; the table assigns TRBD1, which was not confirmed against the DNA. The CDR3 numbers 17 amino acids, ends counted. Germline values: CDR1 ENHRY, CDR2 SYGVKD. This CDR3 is CAISAGQGGSSNQPQQS.

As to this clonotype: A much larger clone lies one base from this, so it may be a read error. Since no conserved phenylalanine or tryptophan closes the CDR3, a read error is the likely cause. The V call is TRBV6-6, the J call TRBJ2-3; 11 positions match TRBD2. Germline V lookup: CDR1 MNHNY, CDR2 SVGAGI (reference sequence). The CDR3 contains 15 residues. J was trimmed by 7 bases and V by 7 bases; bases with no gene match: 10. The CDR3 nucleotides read TGTGCCAGCAACCTACTAGCGGGAGCATGGAATACGCAGTATATT. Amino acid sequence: CASNLLAGAWNTQYI.

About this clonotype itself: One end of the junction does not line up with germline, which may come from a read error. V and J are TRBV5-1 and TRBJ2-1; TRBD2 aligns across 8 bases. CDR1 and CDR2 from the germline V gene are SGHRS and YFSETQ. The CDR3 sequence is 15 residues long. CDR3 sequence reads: CASSLGPAGAHEQFF. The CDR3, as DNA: TGCGCCAGCAGTTTGGGCCCAGCGGGAGCCCATGAGCAGTTCTTC. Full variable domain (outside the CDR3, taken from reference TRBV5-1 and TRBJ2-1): KAGVTQTPRYLIKTRGQQVTLSCSPISGHRSVSWYQQTPGQGLQFLFEYFSETQRNKGNFPGRFSGRQFSNSRSEMNVSTLELGDSALYLCASSLGPAGAHEQFFGPGTRLTVL.

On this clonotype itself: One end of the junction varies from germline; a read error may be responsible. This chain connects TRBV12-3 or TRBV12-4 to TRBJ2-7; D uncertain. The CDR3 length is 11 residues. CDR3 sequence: CASTPGIEQYF. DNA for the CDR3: TGTGCCAGCACCCCAGGTATCGAGCAATACTTC.

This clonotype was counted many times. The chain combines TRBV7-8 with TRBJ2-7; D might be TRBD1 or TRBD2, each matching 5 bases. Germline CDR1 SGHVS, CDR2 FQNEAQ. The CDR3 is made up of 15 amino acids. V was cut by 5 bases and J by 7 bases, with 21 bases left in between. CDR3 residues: CASSPTGTLSREQYF. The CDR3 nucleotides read TGTGCCAGCAGCCCAACCGGGACCCTATCTCGTGAGCAGTACTTC.

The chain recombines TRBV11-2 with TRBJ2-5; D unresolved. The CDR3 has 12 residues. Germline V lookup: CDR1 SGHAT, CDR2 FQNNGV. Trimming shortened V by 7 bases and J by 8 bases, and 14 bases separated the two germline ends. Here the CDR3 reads CASIHLTDTQYF. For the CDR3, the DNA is TGTGCCAGCATCCACCTCACAGATACCCAGTACTTC. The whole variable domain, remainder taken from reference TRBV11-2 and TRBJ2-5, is EAGVAQSPRYKIIEKRQSVAFWCNPISGHATLYWYQQILGQGPKLLIQFQNNGVVDDSQLPKDRFSAERLKGVDSTLKIQPAKLEDSAVYLCASIHLTDTQYFGPGTRLLVL.

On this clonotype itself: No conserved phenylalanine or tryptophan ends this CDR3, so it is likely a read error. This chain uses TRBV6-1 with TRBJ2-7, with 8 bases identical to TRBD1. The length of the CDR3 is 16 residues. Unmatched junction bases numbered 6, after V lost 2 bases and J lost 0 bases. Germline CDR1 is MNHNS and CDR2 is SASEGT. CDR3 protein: CASSESPDRVSYEQYL. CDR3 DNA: TGTGCCAGCAGTGAATCCCCGGACAGGGTCTCCTACGAGCAGTACCTC.

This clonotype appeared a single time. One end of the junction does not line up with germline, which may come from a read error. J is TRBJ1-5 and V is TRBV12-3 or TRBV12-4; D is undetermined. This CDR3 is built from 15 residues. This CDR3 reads CASNPRPDSNQPRHF. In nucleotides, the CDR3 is TGTGCCAGCAACCCTCGCCCAGATAGCAATCAGCCCCGGCATTTT.

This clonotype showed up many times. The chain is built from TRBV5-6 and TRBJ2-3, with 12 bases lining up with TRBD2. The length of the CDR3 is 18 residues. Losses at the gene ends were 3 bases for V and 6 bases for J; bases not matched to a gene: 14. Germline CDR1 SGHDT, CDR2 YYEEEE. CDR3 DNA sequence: TGTGCCAGCAGCTCCGACTTCCTAGCGGGAGGGCCGAGGGATACGCAGTATTTT. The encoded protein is CASSSDFLAGGPRDTQYF. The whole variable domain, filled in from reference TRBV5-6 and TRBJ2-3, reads DAGVTQSPTHLIKTRGQQVTLRCSPKSGHDTVSWYQQALGQGPQFIFQYYEEEERQRGNFPDRFSGHQFPNYSSELNVNALLLGDSALYLCASSSDFLAGGPRDTQYFGPGTRLTVL.

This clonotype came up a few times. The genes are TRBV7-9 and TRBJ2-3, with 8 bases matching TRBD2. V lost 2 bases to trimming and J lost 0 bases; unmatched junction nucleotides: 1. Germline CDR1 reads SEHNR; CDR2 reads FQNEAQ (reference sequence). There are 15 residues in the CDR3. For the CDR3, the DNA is TGTGCCAGCAGCTTAAAGCGGGAGAGCACAGATACGCAGTATTTT. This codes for CASSLKRESTDTQYF. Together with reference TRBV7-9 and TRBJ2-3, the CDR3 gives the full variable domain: DTGVSQNPRHKITKRGQNVTFRCDPISEHNRLYWYRQTLGQGPEFLTYFQNEAQLEKSRLLSDRFSAERPKGSFSTLEIQRTEQGDSAMYLCASSLKRESTDTQYFGPGTRLTVL.

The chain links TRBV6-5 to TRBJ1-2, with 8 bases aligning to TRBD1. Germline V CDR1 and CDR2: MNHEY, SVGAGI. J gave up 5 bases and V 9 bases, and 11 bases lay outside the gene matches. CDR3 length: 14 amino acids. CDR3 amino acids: CARSVRQGRYGYTF. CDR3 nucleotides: TGTGCCAGAAGCGTGAGACAGGGGCGGTATGGCTACACCTTC.

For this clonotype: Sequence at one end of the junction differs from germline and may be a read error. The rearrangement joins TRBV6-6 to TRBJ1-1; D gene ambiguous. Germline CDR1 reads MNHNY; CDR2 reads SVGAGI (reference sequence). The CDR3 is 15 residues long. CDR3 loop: CASSPTLAGRTEASF. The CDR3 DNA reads TGTGCCAGTAGTCCGACACTTGCGGGGAGAACTGAAGCTTCCTTT.

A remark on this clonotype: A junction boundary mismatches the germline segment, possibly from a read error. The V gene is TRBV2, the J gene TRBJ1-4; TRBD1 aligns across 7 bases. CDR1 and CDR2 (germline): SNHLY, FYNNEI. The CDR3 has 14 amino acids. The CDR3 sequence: CASSGGTALGRLFF. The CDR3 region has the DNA TGTGCCAGCAGTGGTGGGACAGCGCTTGGAAGACTGTTTTTC.

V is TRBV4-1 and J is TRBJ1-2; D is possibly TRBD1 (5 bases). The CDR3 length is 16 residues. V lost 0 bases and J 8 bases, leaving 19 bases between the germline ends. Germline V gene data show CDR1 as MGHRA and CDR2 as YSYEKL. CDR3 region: CASSQDIRSTGGGYTF. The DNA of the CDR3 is TGCGCCAGCAGCCAAGATATCAGGAGCACAGGTGGCGGCTACACCTTC.

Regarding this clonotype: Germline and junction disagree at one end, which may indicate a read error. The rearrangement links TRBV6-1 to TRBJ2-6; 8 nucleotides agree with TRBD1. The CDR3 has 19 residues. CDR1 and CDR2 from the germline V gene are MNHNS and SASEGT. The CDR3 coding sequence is TGTGCCAGCAGTGAAAATCTCGTCAGGGGGCGATCCGGGGCCAACTTCCTGACTTTC. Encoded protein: CASSENLVRGRSGANFLTF.